This T cell receptor beta chain appears in the sequencing data of a study of T cells in Graves' hyperthyroidism and ophthalmopathy. This clonotype was seen only a few times. A patient was excluded if there was uncontrolled infection, other autoimmune disease, pregnancy or lactation. Trimming shortened V by 4 bases and J by 3 bases, and 21 bases separated the two germline ends. This CDR3 has 17 amino acids. Germline loops: CDR1 ENHRY, CDR2 SYGVKD. The CDR3 regions of TCR beta were amplified from RNA transcripts. HTBI primers drove first-round RT-PCR of the TCR CDR3. One entry per CDR3 protein results from TCRdb running MiXCR on the multiplex PCR reads. The sample holds around 280,000 distinct CDR3 sequences, roughly 13% seen once.

The V and J genes are TRBV10-3 and TRBJ1-2; D remains ambiguous. Material: blood. The TCR comes from a woman between 40 and 55 years old with Graves' hyperthyroidism. CDR3: CAISGSFLVGPHYGYTF. CDR3 bases: TGTGCCATCAGTGGGTCCTTTTTGGTGGGCCCTCACTATGGCTACACCTTC.